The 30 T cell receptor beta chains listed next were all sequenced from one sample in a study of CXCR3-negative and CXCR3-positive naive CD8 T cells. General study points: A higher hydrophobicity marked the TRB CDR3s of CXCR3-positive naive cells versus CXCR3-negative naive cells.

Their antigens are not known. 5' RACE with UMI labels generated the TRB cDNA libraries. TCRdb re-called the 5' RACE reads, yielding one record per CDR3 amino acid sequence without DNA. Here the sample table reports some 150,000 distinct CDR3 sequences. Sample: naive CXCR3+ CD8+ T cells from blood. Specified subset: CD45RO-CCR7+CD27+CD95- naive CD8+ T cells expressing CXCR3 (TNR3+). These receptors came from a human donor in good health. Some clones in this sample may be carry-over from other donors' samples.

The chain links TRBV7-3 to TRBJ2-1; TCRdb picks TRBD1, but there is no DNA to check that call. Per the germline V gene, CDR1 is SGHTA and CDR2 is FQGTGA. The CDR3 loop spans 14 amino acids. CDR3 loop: CASSPNRGPNEQFF.

The CDR3 sequence: CASSRTGLANYGYTF. The rearrangement joins TRBV12-3 or TRBV12-4 to TRBJ1-2; TCRdb's assignment of TRBD1 cannot be checked, as there is no DNA. This CDR3 comprises 15 residues.

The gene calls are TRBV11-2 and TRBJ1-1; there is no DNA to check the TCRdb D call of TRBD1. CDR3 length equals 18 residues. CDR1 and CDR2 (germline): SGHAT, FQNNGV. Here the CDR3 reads CASSLVGFEPQSGSEAFF.

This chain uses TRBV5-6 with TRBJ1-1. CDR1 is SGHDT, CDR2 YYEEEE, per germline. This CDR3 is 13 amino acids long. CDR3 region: CASSSNPNTEAFF.

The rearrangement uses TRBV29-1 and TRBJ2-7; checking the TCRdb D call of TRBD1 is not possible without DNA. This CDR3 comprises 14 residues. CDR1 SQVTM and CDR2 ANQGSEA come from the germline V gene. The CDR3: CSVAHTGTSYEQYF.

This CDR3 is CASSQVEVGDSSYEQYF. This chain uses TRBV4-2 with TRBJ2-7; the TCRdb D gene call, TRBD1, has no DNA to confirm it. The germline gives CDR1 LGHNA, CDR2 YNFKEQ. The CDR3 has 17 residues.

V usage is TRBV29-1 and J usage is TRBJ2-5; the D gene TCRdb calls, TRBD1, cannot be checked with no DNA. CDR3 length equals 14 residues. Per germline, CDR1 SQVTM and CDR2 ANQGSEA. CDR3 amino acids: CSVEDQDREETQYF.

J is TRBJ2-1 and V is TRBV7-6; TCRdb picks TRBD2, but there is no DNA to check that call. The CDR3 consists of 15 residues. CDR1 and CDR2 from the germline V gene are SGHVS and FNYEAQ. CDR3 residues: CASRPSLAGGNEQFF.

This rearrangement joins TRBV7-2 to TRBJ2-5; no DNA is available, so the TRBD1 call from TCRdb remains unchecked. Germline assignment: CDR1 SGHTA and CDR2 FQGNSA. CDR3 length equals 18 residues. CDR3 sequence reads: CASSSSWLQTGGRETQYF. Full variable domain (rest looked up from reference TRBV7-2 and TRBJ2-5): GAGVSQSPSNKVTEKGKDVELRCDPISGHTALYWYRQSLGQGLEFLIYFQGNSAPDKSGLPSDRFSAERTGGSVSTLTIQRTQQEDSAVYLCASSSSWLQTGGRETQYFGPGTRLLVL.

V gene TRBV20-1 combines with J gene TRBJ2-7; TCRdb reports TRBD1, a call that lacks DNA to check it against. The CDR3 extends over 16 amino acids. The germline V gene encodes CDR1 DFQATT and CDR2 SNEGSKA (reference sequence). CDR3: CSARDMGGQGAYEQYF.

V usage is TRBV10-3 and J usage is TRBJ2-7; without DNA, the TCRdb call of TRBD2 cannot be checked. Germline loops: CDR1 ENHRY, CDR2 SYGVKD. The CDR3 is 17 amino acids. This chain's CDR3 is CAISGPGGEREIHEQYF.

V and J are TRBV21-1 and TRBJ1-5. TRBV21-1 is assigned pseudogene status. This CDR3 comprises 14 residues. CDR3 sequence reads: CAKGGEVGNQPQHF.

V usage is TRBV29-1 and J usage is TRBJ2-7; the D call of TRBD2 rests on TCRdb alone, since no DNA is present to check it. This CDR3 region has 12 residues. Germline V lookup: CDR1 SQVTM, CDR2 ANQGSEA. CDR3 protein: CSVMGSEGEQYF.

The CDR3 reads CASSLGTGVPDTQYF. V usage is TRBV19 and J usage is TRBJ2-3; TCRdb indicates TRBD1, and absent DNA this call remains unverified. Germline loops: CDR1 LNHDA, CDR2 SQIVND (reference sequence). The CDR3 is 15 amino acids.

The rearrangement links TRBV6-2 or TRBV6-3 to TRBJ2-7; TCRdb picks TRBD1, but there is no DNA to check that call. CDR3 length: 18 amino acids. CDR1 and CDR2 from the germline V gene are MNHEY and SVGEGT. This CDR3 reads CASSFSREGTVNAYEQYF.

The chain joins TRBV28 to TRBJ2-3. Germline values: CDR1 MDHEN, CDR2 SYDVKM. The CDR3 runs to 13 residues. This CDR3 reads CASLYSESDTQYF.

CDR3 region: CASSLSAGGTSNEQFF. This chain connects TRBV7-9 to TRBJ2-1; with no DNA, the TCRdb D assignment of TRBD2 cannot be verified. The V gene's germline CDR1 is SEHNR and CDR2 FQNEAQ (reference sequence). The CDR3 has 16 amino acids.

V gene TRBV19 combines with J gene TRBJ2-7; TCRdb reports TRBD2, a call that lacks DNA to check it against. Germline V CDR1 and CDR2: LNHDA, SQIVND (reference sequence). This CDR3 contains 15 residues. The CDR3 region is CASSAGGDSSYEQYF.

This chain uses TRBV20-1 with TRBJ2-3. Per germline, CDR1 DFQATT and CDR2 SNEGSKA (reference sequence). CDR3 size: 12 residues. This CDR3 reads CSAEDITDTQYF.

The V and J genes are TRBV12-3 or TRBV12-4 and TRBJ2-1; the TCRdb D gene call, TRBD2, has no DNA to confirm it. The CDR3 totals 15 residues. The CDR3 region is CASSLWASVYNEQFF.

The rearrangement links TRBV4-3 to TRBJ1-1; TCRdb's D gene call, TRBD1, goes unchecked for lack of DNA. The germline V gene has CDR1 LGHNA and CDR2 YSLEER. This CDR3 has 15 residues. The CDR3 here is CASSHAGGRDTEAFF.

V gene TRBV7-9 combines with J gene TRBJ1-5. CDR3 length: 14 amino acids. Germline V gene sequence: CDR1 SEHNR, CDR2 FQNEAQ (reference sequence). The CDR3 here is CASSLGAGHQPQHF.

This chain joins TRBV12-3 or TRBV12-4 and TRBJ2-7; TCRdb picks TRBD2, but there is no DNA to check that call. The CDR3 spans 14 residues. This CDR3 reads CASSETSPDYEQYF.

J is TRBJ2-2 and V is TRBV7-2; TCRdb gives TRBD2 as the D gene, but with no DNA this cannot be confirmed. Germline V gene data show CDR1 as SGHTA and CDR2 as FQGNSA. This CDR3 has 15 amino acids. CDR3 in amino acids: CASSPLAGSTGELFF.

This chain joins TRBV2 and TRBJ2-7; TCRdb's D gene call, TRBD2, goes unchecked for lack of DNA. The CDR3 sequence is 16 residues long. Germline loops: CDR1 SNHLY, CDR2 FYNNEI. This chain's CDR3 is CASTGTSGDISYEQYF.

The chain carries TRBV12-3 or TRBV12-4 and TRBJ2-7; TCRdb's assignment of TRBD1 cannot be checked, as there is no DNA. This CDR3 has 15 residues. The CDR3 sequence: CASSFGAQGTYEQYF.

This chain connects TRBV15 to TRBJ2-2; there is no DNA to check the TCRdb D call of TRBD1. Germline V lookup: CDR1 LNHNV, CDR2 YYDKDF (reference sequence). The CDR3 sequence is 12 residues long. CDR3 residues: CATLNDRAKLFF. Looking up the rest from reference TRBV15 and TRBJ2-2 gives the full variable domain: DAMVIQNPRYQVTQFGKPVTLSCSQTLNHNVMYWYQQKSSQAPKLLFHYYDKDFNNEADTPDNFQSRRPNTSFCFLDIRSPGLGDTAMYLCATLNDRAKLFFGEGSRLTVL.

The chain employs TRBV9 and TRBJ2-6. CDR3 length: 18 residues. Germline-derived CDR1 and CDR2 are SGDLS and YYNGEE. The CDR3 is CASSVATSHDSGANVLTF. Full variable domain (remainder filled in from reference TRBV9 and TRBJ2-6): DSGVTQTPKHLITATGQRVTLRCSPRSGDLSVYWYQQSLDQGLQFLIQYYNGEERAKGNILERFSAQQFPDLHSELNLSSLELGDSALYFCASSVATSHDSGANVLTFGAGSRLTVL.

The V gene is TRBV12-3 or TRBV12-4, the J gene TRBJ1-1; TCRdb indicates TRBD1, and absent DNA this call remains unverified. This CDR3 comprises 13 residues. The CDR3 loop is CASSLVRGREAFF.

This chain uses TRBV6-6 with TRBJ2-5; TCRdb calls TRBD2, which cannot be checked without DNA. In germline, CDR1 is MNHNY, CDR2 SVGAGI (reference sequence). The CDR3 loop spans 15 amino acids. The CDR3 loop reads CASSSPQGLQETQYF.